The entry below describes one T cell receptor beta chain. The antigen is not known. This CDR3 is built from 17 residues. V shed 0 bases and J shed 4 bases, with 16 bases lying between them. The germline CDR1 and CDR2 sequences are MNHNS and SASEGT. Quantitative barcoded 5'-RACE was used to prepare TCR beta libraries. TCRdb processed the 5' RACE reads anew with MiXCR; each CDR3 protein has one entry. Of 150,000 to 200,000 distinct CDR3 sequences listed, approximately 32% are singletons. The sample belongs to a study of CD8 T cells in ankylosing spondylitis. Overall study results and limits: Disease-associated clones were reportedly significantly overrepresented in matched ankylosing spondylitis synovial fluid. In ankylosing spondylitis blood, a motif of seven to nine highly homologous TCR beta variants appeared characteristic.

The source of this sequence is a male donor with ankylosing spondylitis. The rearrangement links TRBV6-1 to TRBJ2-1; TRBD2 might be the D (6 bases). The sample comprised synovial fluid, either unsorted or a sorted T cell fraction (not recorded which). CDR3 DNA: TGTGCCAGCAGTGAAGCCGCCTTAGCGGATAGATACAATGAGCAGTTCTTC. Amino acids: CASSEAALADRYNEQFF.